These 28 T cell receptor beta chains were sequenced from one sample in a study of blood T cells in healthy people across ages (dated by TCRdb to between 2014 and 2016). The protocol used for the library was 5' RACE. Instrument on record: Illumina HiSeq 2500. A second PCR of about 7 to 12 cycles was performed with a sample-barcoded 5' primer and a J-beta primer mix. TCRdb reprocessed the public reads (quality trimming at Q25 with fastp, clone calling with MiXCR) and kept in-frame beta chains. Merged by CDR3 protein, the rows form single entries marked with the most common genes and DNA. This sample gives around 990,000 distinct CDR3 sequences in total; around two fifths of them show up just once. About an eighth of the sample lies in the top ten. Specimen: blood. The receptors shown here come from a man aged 18 to 30 in good health.

The CDR3 region has the DNA TGTGCCAGCAGTTACGGGAGGAGCAATCAGCCCCAGCATTTT. Its translation is CASSYGRSNQPQHF. The V gene is TRBV6-5, the J gene TRBJ1-5; D uncertain. The CDR3 covers 14 residues. Per germline, CDR1 MNHEY and CDR2 SVGAGI. Trimming pared 2 bases from V and 1 base from J, leaving 6 bases between.

This chain joins TRBV18 and TRBJ1-1; D gene unclear. This CDR3 is built from 15 residues. Per the germline V gene, CDR1 is KGHSH and CDR2 is LQKENI. With 2 bases removed from V and 0 bases from J, the gap between germline ends came to 10 bases. CDR3 nucleotide sequence: TGTGCCAGCTCACCATCGGGCAACTTGAACACTGAAGCTTTCTTT. It translates to CASSPSGNLNTEAFF.

V usage is TRBV3-1 and J usage is TRBJ2-3; D possibly corresponds to TRBD2 (5 bases). From germline, CDR1 is LGHDT and CDR2 YNNKEL (reference sequence). CDR3 length: 14 amino acids. Trimming stripped 3 bases from V and 3 bases from J, with 10 bases between. Here the CDR3 reads CASSHPGNTDTQYF. The CDR3 DNA reads as TGTGCCAGCAGCCATCCCGGGAATACAGATACGCAGTATTTT.

The chain has TRBV5-1 and TRBJ2-1; the D is unclear. CDR3 length: 17 residues. Germline loops: CDR1 SGHRS, CDR2 YFSETQ. V dropped 1 base and J dropped 2 bases, with 16 bases sitting between them. CDR3 sequence (DNA): TGCGCCAGCAGCTTGTCCGGCCCATTCGGCACCTACAATGAGCAGTTCTTC. Its translation is CASSLSGPFGTYNEQFF.

This clonotype came up many times. The chain employs TRBV29-1 and TRBJ2-6; D is ambiguous. Between the trimmed V and J ends, which lost 3 bases and 1 base, there was a span of 4 bases. Per germline, CDR1 SQVTM and CDR2 ANQGSEA. The CDR3 is 13 amino acids. CDR3 in amino acids: CSVDGSGANVLTF. The CDR3 DNA reads as TGCAGCGTTGATGGATCTGGGGCCAACGTCCTGACTTTC.

This clonotype has a handful of counts. The V call is TRBV4-3, the J call TRBJ2-7; 11 bases match TRBD1. The germline V gene has CDR1 LGHNA and CDR2 YSLEER. The V segment lost 4 bases and the J segment 3 bases; nucleotides outside the gene matches: 2. The CDR3 is made up of 14 amino acids. CDR3: CASSRDRGIYEQYF. DNA for the CDR3: TGCGCCAGCAGCCGGGACAGGGGGATCTACGAGCAGTACTTC.

The chain uses TRBV6-2 or TRBV6-3 and TRBJ2-1; TRBD2 agrees at 11 bases. Germline trimming cut 0 bases from V and 9 bases from J; bases unmatched to any gene: 7. CDR3 size: 16 residues. The germline V gene has CDR1 MNHEY and CDR2 SVGEGT. The CDR3 DNA sequence: TGTGCCAGCAGTTACTCTAGCGGGGGGGCCAGCGCTGAGCAGTTCTTC. Protein: CASSYSSGGASAEQFF.

This chain connects TRBV6-6 to TRBJ1-6, with TRBD1 identical over 9 bases. This CDR3 comprises 15 residues. Losses at the gene ends were 5 bases for V and 7 bases for J; bases not matched to a gene: 6. Germline values: CDR1 MNHNY, CDR2 SVGAGI (reference sequence). Written as DNA, the CDR3 is TGTGCCAGCAGTCACGAGACAGGGGGAAATTCACCCCTCCACTTT. It is translated as CASSHETGGNSPLHF.

This clonotype has only a few counts. Its ends do not fully match the called genes, so a read error is possible. The chain carries TRBV5-1 and TRBJ1-1; D is perhaps TRBD1 (5 bases). Germline V gene data show CDR1 as SGHRS and CDR2 as YFSETQ. CDR3 length equals 15 residues. The DNA for the CDR3 is TGCGCCAGTAGCTTGGTAGGGACGGAGAACACTGAAGCTTTCTTT. Encoded protein: CASSLVGTENTEAFF.

The chain is built from TRBV20-1 and TRBJ1-5, with D possibly being TRBD1 (6 bases). The CDR3 runs 14 residues. Germline V gene sequence: CDR1 DFQATT, CDR2 SNEGSKA (reference sequence). V shed 3 bases and J shed 3 bases, with 12 bases lying between them. The DNA for the CDR3 is TGCAGTGCTAGGGGGGGCCAAAACAATCAGCCCCAGCATTTT. This translates into CSARGGQNNQPQHF.

This rearrangement joins TRBV20-1 to TRBJ2-1, with 7 bases that match TRBD2. From germline, CDR1 is DFQATT and CDR2 SNEGSKA (reference sequence). This CDR3 is built from 16 residues. With V trimmed by 0 bases and J by 2 bases, 7 bases remained unmatched. CDR3 region: CSARDIGGGAYNEQFF. CDR3 nucleotides: TGCAGTGCTAGAGATATAGGTGGGGGGGCCTACAATGAGCAGTTCTTC.

The chain combines TRBV7-2 with TRBJ2-7, with D perhaps matching TRBD1 or TRBD2 (5 bases each). The germline V gene has CDR1 SGHTA and CDR2 FQGNSA. This CDR3 comprises 12 residues. The V gene lost 3 bases and the J gene lost 9 bases, with 12 bases spanning the gap. CDR3 coding DNA: TGTGCCAGCAGCTTCCAAAGTGGGGGGCAGTACTTC. As protein: CASSFQSGGQYF.

CDR3 protein: CASSYSGHEQFF. DNA for the CDR3: TGTGCCAGCAGTTACTCGGGTCATGAGCAGTTCTTC. V gene TRBV6-6 combines with J gene TRBJ2-1; D is uncertain. The germline V gene has CDR1 MNHNY and CDR2 SVGAGI (reference sequence). This CDR3 region has 12 residues. V lost 0 bases, J lost 8 bases, and 5 bases lay in between.

The gene calls are TRBV10-3 and TRBJ2-1; D uncertain. CDR1 is ENHRY, CDR2 SYGVKD, per germline. Trimming cost V 4 bases and J 8 bases, with 15 bases left between them. The CDR3 length is 14 residues. The DNA of the CDR3 is TGTGCCATCAGTGCGTTTGAAGGGTACCATGAGCAGTTCTTC. This sequence encodes CAISAFEGYHEQFF.

This clonotype has a count of ten or more. The chain recombines TRBV12-3 or TRBV12-4 with TRBJ2-5, with D tentatively TRBD1 (5 bases). CDR3 length: 12 residues. V dropped 5 bases and J dropped 7 bases, with 11 bases sitting between them. As DNA, the CDR3 is TGTGCCAGCAGTATCCTCCAGGGGACCCAGTACTTC. Its protein product is CASSILQGTQYF.

The chain joins TRBV10-2 to TRBJ1-2; TRBD1 might be the D (6 bases). V was trimmed by 5 bases and J by 3 bases, leaving 13 bases between them. CDR1 is WSHSY, CDR2 SAAADI, per germline. The CDR3 is 14 residues long. DNA of the CDR3: TGCGCCAGCAGTCCCAGCCAGGGGCACTATGGCTACACCTTC. Amino acid sequence: CASSPSQGHYGYTF.

The sample holds a few counts of this clonotype. The genes are TRBV7-9 and TRBJ1-1; D may be TRBD1 (6 bases). CDR1 is SEHNR and CDR2 is FQNEAQ in the germline V gene (reference sequence). There are 16 residues in the CDR3. The ends were cut back, 5 bases at V and 1 base at J, with 17 bases in the middle. As DNA, the CDR3 is TGTGCCAGCAGCGGAAACAGGGAGGTGCGGAACACTGAAGCTTTCTTT. It yields the protein CASSGNREVRNTEAFF.

The table lists this clonotype with a few counts. V gene TRBV11-3 combines with J gene TRBJ2-7, with 9 bases matching TRBD2. Looked up from germline, CDR1 is SGHNT and CDR2 is YENEEA. V was clipped by 0 bases and J by 5 bases; unmatched bases: 5. The length of the CDR3 is 15 residues. CDR3 residues: CASSLDLAGQDEQYF. CDR3 coding DNA: TGTGCCAGCAGCTTAGATCTAGCGGGGCAGGACGAGCAGTACTTC.

A few counts support this clonotype. CDR3 bases: TGTGCCAGCAGTTTATGGGAAGGGGCCACTGAAGCTTTCTTT. It codes for CASSLWEGATEAFF. J is TRBJ1-1 and V is TRBV6-2 or TRBV6-3; weak D call: TRBD1 (5 bases). The CDR3 extends over 14 amino acids. The V end was cut by 4 bases, the J end by 4 bases, with 13 bases between. Germline V gene lookup returns CDR1 MNHEY and CDR2 SVGEGT.

This chain connects TRBV7-9 to TRBJ2-3, with 11 positions matching TRBD2. Germline CDR1 and CDR2: SEHNR and FQNEAQ (reference sequence). This CDR3 is 15 amino acids long. V lost 5 bases to trimming and J lost 4 bases; unmatched junction nucleotides: 5. The chain's CDR3 is CASSTLAGGPDTQYF. In DNA, the CDR3 is TGTGCCAGCAGCACCCTAGCGGGGGGCCCAGATACGCAGTATTTT.

V is TRBV28 and J is TRBJ2-7; D gene uncertain. This CDR3 comprises 13 residues. Germline V CDR1 and CDR2: MDHEN, SYDVKM. With 5 bases removed from V and 6 bases from J, the gap between germline ends came to 14 bases. Here the CDR3 reads CASSVMSDGEQYF. CDR3 bases: TGTGCCAGCAGTGTCATGTCGGACGGCGAGCAGTACTTC.

This sequence joins TRBV9 and TRBJ2-7, with D maybe TRBD2 (5 bases). CDR1 and CDR2 (germline): SGDLS, YYNGEE. There are 16 residues in the CDR3. The germline V and J ends were trimmed by 0 bases and 7 bases, with 20 bases remaining between them. The CDR3: CASSVAWNSVGDEQYF. In DNA, the CDR3 is TGTGCCAGCAGCGTAGCCTGGAATAGCGTTGGGGATGAGCAGTACTTC.

Only a few counts were recorded for this clonotype. The chain links TRBV6-2 or TRBV6-3 to TRBJ2-2; 8 positions agree with TRBD2. The V segment lost 0 bases and the J segment 4 bases; nucleotides outside the gene matches: 4. CDR1 is MNHEY, CDR2 SVGEGT, per germline. The CDR3 loop spans 16 amino acids. The CDR3 is CASSYSNSGVTGELFF. In nucleotides, the CDR3 is TGTGCCAGCAGTTACTCGAATAGCGGGGTCACCGGGGAGCTGTTTTTT.

The chain is built from TRBV6-2 or TRBV6-3 and TRBJ2-3; D not resolved. Per the germline V gene, CDR1 is MNHEY and CDR2 is SVGEGT. The CDR3 is made up of 13 amino acids. V lost 6 bases and J 3 bases, leaving 10 bases between the germline ends. The CDR3 sequence is CASSELGTDTQYF. The DNA of the CDR3 is TGTGCCAGCAGCGAACTGGGGACAGATACGCAGTATTTT.

This clonotype was counted ten times or more. The V and J genes are TRBV10-3 and TRBJ2-5; TRBD1 matches 9 bases. The CDR3 covers 14 residues. Germline CDR1 ENHRY, CDR2 SYGVKD. The ends lost 5 bases at V and 2 bases at J; junction bases unmatched: 3. The CDR3 nucleotides are TGTGCCATCAGTACAGACAGGGGGCAAGAGACCCAGTACTTC. The encoded protein is CAISTDRGQETQYF.

This clonotype was counted between two and nine times. The chain links TRBV7-2 to TRBJ2-3; D gene unclear. Germline-derived CDR1 and CDR2 are SGHTA and FQGNSA. This CDR3 is built from 13 residues. V lost 5 bases, J lost 6 bases, and 12 bases lay in between. CDR3 nucleotide sequence: TGTGCCAGCAGCACCATCCAGGTGGATACGCAGTATTTT. Translating it yields CASSTIQVDTQYF.

This clonotype was picked up many times. The genes are TRBV29-1 and TRBJ1-2; D uncertain. V was cut by 4 bases and J by 8 bases, with 11 bases left in between. Germline V lookup: CDR1 SQVTM, CDR2 ANQGSEA. There are 11 residues in the CDR3. The CDR3 bases are TGCAGCGTTGTGTGGTCACGGGGCTACACCTTC. Translation gives CSVVWSRGYTF.

Worth noting for this clonotype: It may be a read error: a sequence one base away is much more abundant. CDR3 amino acids: CASNQDNLRAKAQYF. CDR3 nucleotides: TGTGCCAGCAACCAGGACAACCTCAGGGCTAAGGCCCAGTACTTC. The chain employs TRBV11-2 and TRBJ2-5, with a possible D match to TRBD1 (5 bases). Germline V gene data show CDR1 as SGHAT and CDR2 as FQNNGV. Between the trimmed V and J ends, which lost 7 bases and 9 bases, there was a span of 24 bases. This CDR3 contains 15 residues.